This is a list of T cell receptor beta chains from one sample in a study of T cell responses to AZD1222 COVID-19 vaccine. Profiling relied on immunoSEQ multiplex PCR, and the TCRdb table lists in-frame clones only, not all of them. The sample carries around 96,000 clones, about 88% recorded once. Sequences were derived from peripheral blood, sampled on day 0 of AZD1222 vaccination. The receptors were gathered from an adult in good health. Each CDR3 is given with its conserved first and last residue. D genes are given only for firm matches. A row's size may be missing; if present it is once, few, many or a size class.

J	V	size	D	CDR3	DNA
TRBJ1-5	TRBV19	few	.	CASKRGGQPQHF	TGTGCCAGTAAGCGGGGAGGTCAGCCCCAGCATTTT
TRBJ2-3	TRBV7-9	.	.	CASSLGVGMNTDTQYF	TGTGCCAGCAGCTTAGGAGTGGGGATGAACACAGATACGCAGTATTTT
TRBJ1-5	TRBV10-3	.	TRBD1	CAIRGQGVNQPQHF	TGTGCCATCAGAGGACAGGGAGTAAATCAGCCCCAGCATTTT
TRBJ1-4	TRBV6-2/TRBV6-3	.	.	CASSSISGSRKLFF	TGTGCCAGCAGTTCCATTTCGGGTAGTCGGAAACTGTTTTTT
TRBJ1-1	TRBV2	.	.	CASSRAGEGAFF	TGTGCCAGCAGTCGCGCGGGGGAAGGGGCTTTCTTT
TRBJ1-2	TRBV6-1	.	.	CASSEAWTANYGYTF	TGTGCCAGCAGTGAAGCTTGGACAGCTAACTATGGCTACACCTTC
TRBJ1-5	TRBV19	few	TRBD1	CASNIGQGAQPQHF	TGTGCCAGTAACATTGGACAGGGAGCTCAGCCCCAGCATTTT
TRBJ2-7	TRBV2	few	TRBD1	CASSDPRGPRREQYF	TGTGCCAGCAGTGATCCCAGGGGGCCTCGGCGCGAGCAGTACTTC
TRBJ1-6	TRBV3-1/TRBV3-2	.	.	CASSPRGNSPLHF	TGTGCCAGCAGCCCTCGTGGGAACTCACCCCTCCACTTT
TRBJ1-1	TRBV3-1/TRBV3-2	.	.	CASSQDRERTEAFF	TGTGCCAGCAGCCAAGACAGGGAGCGGACTGAAGCTTTCTTT
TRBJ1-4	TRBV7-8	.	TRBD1	CASSRHRGSNEKLFF	TGTGCCAGCAGCCGCCACAGGGGGTCTAATGAAAAACTGTTTTTT
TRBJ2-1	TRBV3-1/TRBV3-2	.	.	CASSQYPTKGNEQFF	TGTGCCAGCAGCCAGTACCCTACCAAGGGGAATGAGCAGTTCTTC
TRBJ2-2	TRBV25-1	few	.	CASSENTGELFF	TGTGCCAGCAGTGAGAACACCGGGGAGCTGTTTTTT
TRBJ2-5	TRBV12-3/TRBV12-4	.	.	CASAILGETQYF	TGTGCCAGCGCTATCCTCGGAGAGACCCAGTACTTC
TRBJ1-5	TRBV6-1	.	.	CASSEVTNQPQHF	TGTGCCAGCAGTGAAGTGACCAATCAGCCCCAGCATTTT
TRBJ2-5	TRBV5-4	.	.	CASSQLESIQETQYF	TGTGCCAGCAGCCAATTGGAGTCTATACAAGAGACCCAGTACTTC
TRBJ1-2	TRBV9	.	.	CASSALGVGYTF	TGTGCCAGCAGCGCCCTCGGGGTTGGCTACACCTTC
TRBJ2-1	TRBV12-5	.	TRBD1	CASGLGQGSYNEQFF	TGTGCTAGTGGTTTGGGACAGGGCTCCTACAATGAGCAGTTCTTC
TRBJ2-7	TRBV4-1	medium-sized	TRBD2	CASSQESSGDHEQYF	TGCGCCAGCAGCCAAGAAAGCAGCGGGGATCACGAGCAGTACTTC
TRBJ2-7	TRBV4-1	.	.	CASSQDWVLGSYEQYF	TGCGCCAGCAGCCAAGACTGGGTGCTTGGCTCCTACGAGCAGTACTTC
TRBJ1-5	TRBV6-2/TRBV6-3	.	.	CASSYSIISNQPQHF	TGTGCCAGCAGTTACTCGATAATTAGCAATCAGCCCCAGCATTTT
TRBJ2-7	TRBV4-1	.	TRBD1	CASSLDRDYEQYF	TGCGCCAGCAGCCTGGACAGGGACTACGAGCAGTACTTC
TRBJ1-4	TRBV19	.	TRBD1	CASSRQGAFLQLFF	TGTGCCAGTAGTAGACAGGGGGCCTTCCTTCAACTGTTTTTT
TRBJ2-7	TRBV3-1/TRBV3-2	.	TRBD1	CASSQALAGGRPYEQYF	TGTGCCAGCAGCCAAGCCTTAGCAGGGGGCCGCCCCTACGAGCAGTACTTC
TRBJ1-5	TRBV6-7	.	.	CASSYSDSQEGQPQHF	TGTGCCAGCAGTTACTCGGACAGCCAGGAGGGGCAGCCCCAGCATTTT
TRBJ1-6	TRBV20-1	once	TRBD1	CSASRPPTGSHNSPLHF	TGCAGTGCTAGTAGACCCCCGACAGGGTCCCATAATTCACCCCTCCACTTT
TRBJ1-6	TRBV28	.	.	CATLGAGNSPLHF	TGTGCCACTCTCGGGGCAGGGAATTCACCCCTCCACTTT
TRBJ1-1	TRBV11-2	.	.	CASSLDRNREAFF	TGTGCCAGCAGCTTGGACAGAAACCGTGAAGCTTTCTTT
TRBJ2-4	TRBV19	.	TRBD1	CASKDRGGIVDIQYF	TGTGCCAGTAAAGACAGGGGAGGTATAGTAGACATTCAGTACTTC
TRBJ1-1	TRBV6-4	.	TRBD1	CASRGQGMANTEAFF	TGTGCCAGCAGAGGACAGGGAATGGCGAACACTGAAGCTTTCTTT
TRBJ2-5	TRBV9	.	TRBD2	CASSVVAGGLETQYF	TGTGCCAGCAGCGTAGTAGCGGGGGGACTAGAGACCCAGTACTTC
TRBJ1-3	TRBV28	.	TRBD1	CASHAGQGIRNTIYF	TGTGCCAGCCACGCCGGACAGGGGATACGAAACACCATATATTTT
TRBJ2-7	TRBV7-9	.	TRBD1	CASSLTGDEQYF	TGTGCCAGCAGCTTAACAGGGGACGAGCAGTACTTC
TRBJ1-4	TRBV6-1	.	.	CASSETIGTNEKLFF	TGTGCCAGCAGTGAGACCATAGGGACTAATGAAAAACTGTTTTTT
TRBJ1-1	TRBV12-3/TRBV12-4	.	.	CASSRITPSEAFF	TGTGCCAGCAGTAGAATCACACCTAGCGAAGCTTTCTTT
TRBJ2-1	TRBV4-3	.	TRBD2	CASSQGGGSGNEQFF	TGCGCCAGCAGCCAAGGGGGGGGTTCTGGCAATGAGCAGTTCTTC
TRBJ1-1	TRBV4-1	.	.	CASSQGSEWTEAFF	TGCGCCAGCAGCCAGGGTTCCGAATGGACTGAAGCTTTCTTT
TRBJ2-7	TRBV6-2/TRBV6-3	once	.	CASSNFYEQYF	TGTGCCAGCAGTAACTTCTACGAGCAGTACTTC
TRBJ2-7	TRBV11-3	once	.	CASLGASYEQYF	TGTGCCAGCCTGGGCGCTTCCTACGAGCAGTACTTC
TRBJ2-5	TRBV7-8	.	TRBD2	CASSSRRLAPRETQYF	TGTGCCAGCAGCTCCCGCCGACTAGCCCCCCGGGAGACCCAGTACTTC
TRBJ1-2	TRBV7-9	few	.	CASSPTTDYGYTF	TGTGCCAGCAGCCCGACGACTGACTATGGCTACACCTTC
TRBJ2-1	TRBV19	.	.	CASSIGLGGYNEQFF	TGTGCCAGTAGTATAGGACTAGGGGGCTACAATGAGCAGTTCTTC
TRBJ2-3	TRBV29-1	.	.	CSVAYINTDTQYF	TGCAGCGTTGCCTACATAAACACAGATACGCAGTATTTT
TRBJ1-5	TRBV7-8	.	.	CASSRGRGADQPQHF	TGTGCCAGCAGCCGAGGGAGGGGGGCGGATCAGCCCCAGCATTTT
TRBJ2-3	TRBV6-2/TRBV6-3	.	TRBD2	CASSPATSGGDTQYF	TGTGCCAGCAGCCCGGCGACTAGCGGGGGAGATACGCAGTATTTT
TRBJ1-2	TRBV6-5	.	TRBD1	CASSHSTGDYGYTF	TGTGCCAGCAGCCACTCGACAGGGGACTATGGCTACACCTTC
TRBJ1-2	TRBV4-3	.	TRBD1	CASSQWGQGDYGYTF	TGCGCCAGCAGCCAATGGGGACAGGGGGACTATGGCTACACCTTC
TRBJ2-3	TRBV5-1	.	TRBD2	CASSLEWTSGATDTQYF	TGCGCCAGCAGCTTGGAATGGACTAGCGGGGCCACAGATACGCAGTATTTT
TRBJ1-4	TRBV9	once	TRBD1	CASSVALGTGIEKLFF	TGTGCCAGCAGCGTAGCTTTGGGGACAGGGATTGAAAAACTGTTTTTT
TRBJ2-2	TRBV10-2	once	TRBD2	CASGRLAGGIGELFF	TGCGCCAGCGGCAGACTAGCGGGGGGGATCGGGGAGCTGTTTTTT
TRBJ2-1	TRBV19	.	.	CASSNQGRNEQFF	TGTGCCAGTAGTAATCAGGGACGCAATGAGCAGTTCTTC
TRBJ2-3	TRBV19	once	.	CASSKKIGGNTDTQYF	TGTGCCAGTAGTAAAAAGATAGGGGGGAACACAGATACGCAGTATTTT
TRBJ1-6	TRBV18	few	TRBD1	CASSQDRKNSPLHF	TGTGCCAGCTCTCAGGACAGGAAGAATTCACCCCTCCACTTT
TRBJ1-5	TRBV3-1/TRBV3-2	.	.	CASSLRGSNQPQHF	TGTGCCAGCAGCCTGAGGGGTAGCAATCAGCCCCAGCATTTT
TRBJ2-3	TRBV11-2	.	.	CASSLVRLVGGTDTQYF	TGTGCCAGCAGCTTAGTGAGACTAGTGGGGGGCACAGATACGCAGTATTTT
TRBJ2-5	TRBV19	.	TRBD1	CASSSPGTGGDHQETQYF	TGTGCCAGTAGTTCACCCGGGACAGGGGGCGATCATCAAGAGACCCAGTACTTC
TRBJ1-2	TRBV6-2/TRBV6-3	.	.	CASSYRTVYGYTF	TGTGCCAGCAGTTACCGGACAGTCTATGGCTACACCTTC
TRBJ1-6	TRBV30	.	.	CAWTGSYNSPLHF	TGTGCCTGGACTGGCAGCTATAATTCACCCCTCCACTTT
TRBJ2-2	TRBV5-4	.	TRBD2	CASSRTSGGVGELFF	TGTGCCAGCAGCCGGACTAGCGGGGGAGTCGGGGAGCTGTTTTTT
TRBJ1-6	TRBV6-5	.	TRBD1	CASRVDRENSPLHF	TGTGCCAGCAGGGTTGACAGGGAAAATTCACCCCTCCACTTT